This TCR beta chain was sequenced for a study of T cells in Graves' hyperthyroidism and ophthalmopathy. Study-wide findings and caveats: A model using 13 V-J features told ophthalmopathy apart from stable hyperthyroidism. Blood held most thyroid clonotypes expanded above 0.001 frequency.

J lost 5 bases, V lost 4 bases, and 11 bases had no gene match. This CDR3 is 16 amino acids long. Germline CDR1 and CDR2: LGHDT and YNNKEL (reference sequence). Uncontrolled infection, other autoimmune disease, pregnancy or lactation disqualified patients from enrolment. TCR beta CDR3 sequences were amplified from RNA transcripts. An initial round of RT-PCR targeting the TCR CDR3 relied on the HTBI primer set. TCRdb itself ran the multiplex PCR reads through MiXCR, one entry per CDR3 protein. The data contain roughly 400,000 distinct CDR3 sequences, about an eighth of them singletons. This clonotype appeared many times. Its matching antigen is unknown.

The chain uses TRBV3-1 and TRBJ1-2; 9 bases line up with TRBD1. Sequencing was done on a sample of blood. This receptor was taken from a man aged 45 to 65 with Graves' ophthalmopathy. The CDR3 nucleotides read TGTGCCAGCAGCCCGGTCTACAGGGGGCTGTCTTATGGCTACACCTTC. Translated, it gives CASSPVYRGLSYGYTF.